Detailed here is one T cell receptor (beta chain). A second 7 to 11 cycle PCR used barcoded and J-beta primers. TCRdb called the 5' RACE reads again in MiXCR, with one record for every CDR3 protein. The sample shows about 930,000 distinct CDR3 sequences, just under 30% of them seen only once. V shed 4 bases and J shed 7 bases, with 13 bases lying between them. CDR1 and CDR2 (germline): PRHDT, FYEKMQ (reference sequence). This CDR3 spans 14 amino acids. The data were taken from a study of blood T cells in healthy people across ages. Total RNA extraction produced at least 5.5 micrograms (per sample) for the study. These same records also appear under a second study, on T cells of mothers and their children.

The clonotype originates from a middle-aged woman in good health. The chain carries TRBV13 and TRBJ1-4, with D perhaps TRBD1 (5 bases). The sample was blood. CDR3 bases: TGTGCCAGCAGCTATGGGGCGGGGTCTGAAAAACTGTTTTTT. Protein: CASSYGAGSEKLFF.